This T cell receptor beta chain was recorded in a study of blood T cell repertoires in COVID-19. Overall study context: The United States, Italy and Spain were the sources of the acute and convalescent COVID-19 samples. Sources were T cells, B-cell-depleted T cells, or PBMCs; the material itself was cDNA or gDNA.

In the original analysis: Amplification of reference gene primers provided the estimated nucleated cell counts. Some clones are missing from TCRdb's copy, which holds only in-frame ones; the method was immunoSEQ multiplex PCR. V and J calls and clone size are copied from that table; D and trimming were computed from the DNA. The sample lists some 80,000 clones; more than 65% were seen once. The CDR3 loop spans 16 amino acids. The clonotype originates from a woman older than 75 with active or convalescent COVID-19. This chain uses TRBV7-5 with TRBJ1-1. TRBV7-5 represents a pseudogene. Sequenced input: peripheral blood. The CDR3: CARKLGGREGNTEAFF. The DNA for the CDR3 is TGTGCCAGAAAGCTCGGGGGGCGAGAGGGGAACACTGAAGCTTTCTTT.